Following are 21 T cell receptor beta chains from one sample sequenced in a study of T-cell reconstitution after alpha-beta-depleted transplantation in children (TCRdb year 2016). Libraries were built with PCR. Data came from an Illumina HiSeq 2500. To normalize quantification of the TCRbeta repertoire, the TCR libraries were built with molecular barcoding that relied on unique molecular identifiers. Starting from the raw public reads, TCRdb applied fastp trimming at Q25, assembled clones with MiXCR and retained in-frame beta chains. CDR3 protein sequences are deduplicated, and each keeps its most common genes and DNA. The sample yields about 240,000 distinct CDR3 sequences; about 12% were counted once. Clones ranked in the top ten supply around 3% of the sample. The sample here was PBMCs from the stem cell graft donor, taken from the stem cell graft. These receptors were obtained from a human donor who donated a stem cell graft to a child with acute lymphoblastic leukemia.

In this sample, this clonotype turned up many times. The rearrangement joins TRBV11-2 to TRBJ2-1; 7 bases align to TRBD1. V lost 3 bases, J lost 8 bases, and 10 bases stayed unmatched. CDR3 size: 15 residues. Germline CDR1 reads SGHAT; CDR2 reads FQNNGV. The DNA for the CDR3 is TGTGCCAGCAGCTTTAGAGACAGGGTTAAAGATGAGCAGTTCTTC. This encodes CASSFRDRVKDEQFF.

There are many counts of this clonotype. CDR3 loop: CASSLSGPINQPQHF. CDR3 sequence (DNA): TGTGCCAGCAGCCTCTCCGGGCCGATAAATCAGCCCCAGCATTTT. This chain joins TRBV2 and TRBJ1-5; no reliable D call. Trimming took off 6 bases at V and 4 bases at J, with 16 bases between the two ends. Germline CDR1 SNHLY, CDR2 FYNNEI. The CDR3 has 15 amino acids.

The chain links TRBV4-2 to TRBJ2-1; TRBD1 is a possible D gene (7 bases). V lost 1 base and J 0 bases, leaving 16 bases between the germline ends. There are 18 residues in the CDR3. The germline CDR1 and CDR2 sequences are LGHNA and YNFKEQ. The CDR3 DNA reads TGTGCCAGCAGCCAAGTCTCAGGGGGGTCCAGCTCCTACAATGAGCAGTTCTTC. This sequence encodes CASSQVSGGSSSYNEQFF.

This clonotype was seen many times. The chain couples TRBV25-1 to TRBJ2-1; 7 bases map to TRBD1. Germline CDR1 MGHDK, CDR2 SYGVNS. V trimming: 3 bases; J trimming: 6 bases; junction bases outside the gene matches: 8. The CDR3 consists of 15 residues. Here the CDR3 reads CASSDRYRGANEQFF. CDR3 coding DNA: TGTGCCAGCAGTGATCGGTACAGGGGAGCCAATGAGCAGTTCTTC.

The chain uses TRBV20-1 and TRBJ1-5, with 7 bases matching TRBD1. Germline V CDR1 and CDR2: DFQATT, SNEGSKA (reference sequence). The CDR3 covers 18 residues. In nucleotides, the CDR3 is TGCTGGGCTAGAGATGGTGGGAAAAGAGACAGGGGCAATCAGCCCCAGCATTTT. Protein: CWARDGGKRDRGNQPQHF.

A note on this clonotype: A much larger clonotype is one base distant, so this may be a read error. This chain connects TRBV14 to TRBJ1-1, with 12 bases fitting TRBD1. The CDR3 runs 18 residues. Unmatched junction bases numbered 13, after V lost 5 bases and J lost 3 bases. CDR1 and CDR2 (germline): SGHDN, FVKESK. CDR3 loop: CASSLCPGTGGSDTEAFF. The CDR3 DNA reads TGTGCCAGCAGCTTATGTCCCGGGACAGGGGGCTCTGACACTGAAGCTTTCTTT. Together with reference TRBV14 and TRBJ1-1, the CDR3 gives the full variable domain: EAGVTQFPSHSVIEKGQTVTLRCDPISGHDNLYWYRRVMGKEIKFLLHFVKESKQDESGMPNNRFLAERTGGTYSTLKVQPAELEDSGVYFCASSLCPGTGGSDTEAFFGQGTRLTVV.

This clonotype occurred many times. The CDR3: CASRAGSGNTGELFF. CDR3 DNA: TGTGCCAGCAGGGCAGGTAGCGGGAACACCGGGGAGCTGTTTTTT. The chain links TRBV2 to TRBJ2-2, with D perhaps matching TRBD2 (6 bases). In germline, CDR1 is SNHLY, CDR2 FYNNEI. The ends were cut back, 6 bases at V and 1 base at J, with 12 bases in the middle. The CDR3 extends over 15 amino acids.

This clonotype was seen a few times. This chain links TRBV20-1 with TRBJ2-3; D remains ambiguous. With 2 bases removed from V and 1 base from J, the gap between germline ends came to 16 bases. Per the germline V gene, CDR1 is DFQATT and CDR2 is SNEGSKA (reference sequence). This CDR3 comprises 16 residues. The CDR3 coding sequence is TGCAGTGCTAGACTTACTCCTCATGTGCGCACAGATACGCAGTATTTT. Its protein product is CSARLTPHVRTDTQYF.

This clonotype was picked up many times. The chain joins TRBV5-5 to TRBJ2-7; 8 bases fit TRBD2. CDR3 length: 14 amino acids. Looked up from germline, CDR1 is SGHKS and CDR2 is YYEKEE (reference sequence). Losses at the gene ends were 4 bases for V and 3 bases for J; bases not matched to a gene: 6. The CDR3 here is CASSPTGGNYEQYF. The DNA for the CDR3 is TGTGCCAGCAGCCCCACGGGAGGGAACTACGAGCAGTACTTC.

The genes are TRBV13 and TRBJ2-5; D is possibly TRBD1 (6 bases). Germline loops: CDR1 PRHDT, CDR2 FYEKMQ (reference sequence). Trimming shortened V by 4 bases and J by 4 bases, and 13 bases separated the two germline ends. The CDR3 sequence is 14 residues long. CDR3 region: CASSSQDRVETQYF. The CDR3 DNA sequence: TGTGCCAGCAGCTCACAGGACAGAGTAGAGACCCAGTACTTC.

This clonotype was recorded at least ten times. The rearrangement joins TRBV28 to TRBJ2-7, with D perhaps being TRBD1 or TRBD2 (5 bases each). Germline V lookup: CDR1 MDHEN, CDR2 SYDVKM. Trimming removed 6 bases at V and 1 base at J, with 16 bases between. This CDR3 has 15 amino acids. Written as DNA, the CDR3 is TGTGCCAGCAGCCCCCCCGGGACGTTATCCTACGAGCAGTACTTC. Protein product: CASSPPGTLSYEQYF.

This clonotype has only a few counts. The genes are TRBV20-1 and TRBJ1-6; D is possibly TRBD1 (5 bases). The CDR3 spans 17 residues. Trimming cost V 0 bases and J 2 bases, with 14 bases left between them. Germline values: CDR1 DFQATT, CDR2 SNEGSKA (reference sequence). CDR3 coding DNA: TGCAGTGCTAGAGATGGAGTGGGGGAGACCTATAATTCACCCCTCCACTTT. Translating it yields CSARDGVGETYNSPLHF.

This clonotype occurred a few times. This CDR3 is CSGISQIYNEQFF. The CDR3 bases are TGCAGCGGTATCAGCCAGATCTACAATGAGCAGTTCTTC. The chain employs TRBV29-1 and TRBJ2-1; D is unclear. V shed 7 bases and J shed 3 bases, with 13 bases lying between them. Looked up from germline, CDR1 is SQVTM and CDR2 is ANQGSEA. The CDR3 sequence is 13 residues long.

About this clonotype: A much larger clone is a single base away; this may be a read error. The genes are TRBV6-1 and TRBJ2-7; 9 bases align to TRBD2. CDR1 is MNHNS, CDR2 SASEGT, per germline. The CDR3 is 13 amino acids. J gave up 9 bases and V 3 bases, and 6 bases lay outside the gene matches. CDR3 protein: CASSDVAGARQYF. CDR3 DNA sequence: TGTGCCAGCAGTGACGTAGCGGGAGCCAGGCAGTACTTC.

The rearrangement uses TRBV20-1 and TRBJ1-1; no clear D gene. V was cut by 6 bases and J by 0 bases, with 20 bases left in between. CDR1 is DFQATT, CDR2 SNEGSKA, per germline (reference sequence). The CDR3 extends over 16 amino acids. The CDR3 protein is CSAPPTHLRVNTEAFF. The DNA of the CDR3 is TGCAGTGCCCCCCCCACCCATCTTAGGGTGAACACTGAAGCTTTCTTT.

At least ten counts were recorded for this clonotype. V is TRBV29-1 and J is TRBJ2-2; 11 bases fit TRBD2. V trimming: 2 bases; J trimming: 4 bases; junction bases outside the gene matches: 6. The CDR3 length is 16 residues. The germline gives CDR1 SQVTM, CDR2 ANQGSEA. CDR3 sequence: CSVEIRGLAGTGELFF. Here the CDR3 DNA reads TGCAGCGTTGAAATCAGAGGACTAGCGGGCACCGGGGAGCTGTTTTTT.

The table lists this clonotype with many counts. This chain's CDR3 is CASSPGVTSYNEQFF. The CDR3 nucleotides are TGTGCCAGCTCACCAGGGGTCACCTCCTACAATGAGCAGTTCTTC. The chain combines TRBV18 with TRBJ2-1, with D uncertain. CDR3 length equals 15 residues. V lost 2 bases to trimming and J lost 0 bases, with 8 bases between them. The germline gives CDR1 KGHSH, CDR2 LQKENI.

This clonotype was seen ten or more times. V is TRBV6-1 and J is TRBJ1-3; 11 bases are shared with TRBD1. The CDR3 totals 19 residues. J gave up 0 bases and V 1 base, and 8 bases lay outside the gene matches. Germline-derived CDR1 and CDR2 are MNHNS and SASEGT. The CDR3 nucleotides read TGTGCCAGCAGTGAAGGGACCGGACAGGGGGCTATCTCTGGAAACACCATATATTTT. Its protein is CASSEGTGQGAISGNTIYF.

This clonotype was observed many times. The chain's CDR3 is CATLTGNYEQYF. Here the CDR3 DNA reads TGTGCCACCTTGACAGGGAACTACGAGCAGTACTTC. The chain joins TRBV10-3 to TRBJ2-7; 7 nucleotides agree with TRBD1. V lost 10 bases to trimming and J lost 3 bases; unmatched junction nucleotides: 6. The CDR3 is 12 residues long. CDR1 is ENHRY and CDR2 is SYGVKD in the germline V gene.

The table lists this clonotype with a few counts. The rearrangement joins TRBV20-1 to TRBJ1-1; D is perhaps TRBD1 (5 bases). CDR3 length equals 14 residues. Germline V lookup: CDR1 DFQATT, CDR2 SNEGSKA (reference sequence). The V end lost 0 bases, the J end lost 4 bases, and 12 bases lay between the germline ends. The CDR3: CSARDGDYGTEAFF. CDR3 sequence (DNA): TGCAGTGCTAGAGATGGGGACTATGGCACTGAAGCTTTCTTT.

This clonotype was found a few times. The chain is built from TRBV6-4 and TRBJ2-1; TRBD2 agrees at 10 bases. J lost 2 bases, V lost 0 bases, and 1 base had no gene match. This CDR3 is built from 16 residues. Germline CDR1 is MRHNA and CDR2 is SNTAGT. The CDR3 DNA follows: TGTGCCAGCAGTGACTCAGGGACTAGCGCCTACAATGAGCAGTTCTTC. Translation gives CASSDSGTSAYNEQFF.